The sequence of this TCR beta chain was determined in a study of long-term antiretroviral therapy in people with HIV. Sequencing used immunoSEQ v3.0 at survey level. Per-sample TRB depth target: 40,000-50,000 T-cell genomes. The method was immunoSEQ multiplex PCR; TCRdb's version includes in-frame clones alone and lacks a portion of them. The table has 25,000 to 35,000 clones, roughly three quarters seen once. Study-wide points: Clones with expansion before ART led the repertoire at all time points.

V lost 5 bases to trimming and J lost 4 bases; unmatched junction nucleotides: 9. Germline V gene data show CDR1 as KGHSH and CDR2 as LQKENI. CDR3 length: 15 residues. This clone was observed a handful of times. Its matching antigen is unknown. Sample: unsorted PBMCs, taken 3.1 years after starting antiretroviral therapy. This clonotype originated in a woman between 50 and 59 years old with HIV. This chain joins TRBV18 and TRBJ2-7; 9 bases agree with TRBD1. The CDR3 region is CASSRSQGAQYEQYF. The CDR3 DNA sequence: TGTGCCAGCTCAAGATCACAGGGGGCGCAGTACGAGCAGTACTTC. Supplemented by reference TRBV18 and TRBJ2-7, the full variable domain reads NAGVMQNPRHLVRRRGQEARLRCSPMKGHSHVYWYRQLPEEGLKFMVYLQKENIIDESGMPKERFSAEFPKEGPSILRIQQVVRGDSAAYFCASSRSQGAQYEQYFGPGTRLTVT.